This T cell receptor (beta chain) is from a study of CD8+CD57+ T cells in acquired aplastic anemia. Looking at the study overall: Quantities of DNA derived from sorted CD4+ and CD8+ cells averaged approximately 3 ug. Study observations and caveats: Common to patients and controls were around 30 CD8+ CDR3 sequences.

For this clonotype: Its antigen is not identified. The conserved phenylalanine or tryptophan normally closing the CDR3 is absent here, so this likely arose from a read error. It is unclear where the CDR3 begins or ends on the DNA, so no DNA is shown, and the CDR3 is as TCRdb lists it.

The CDR3 has 10 amino acids, counting both end residues. Germline assignment: CDR1 SGHNT and CDR2 YENEEA. The authors sequenced patients whose flow cytometry had shown CD8+CD57+ cell expansion. Genomic DNA constituted the template upon which TCR beta VDJ and CDR3 profiling was performed. TCRdb reprocessed the reads via MiXCR and lists one record per CDR3 protein. The profile covers hundreds of thousands of distinct CDR3 sequences, with around 49% appearing a single time and just under 20% taken by the ten largest. The chain couples TRBV11-3 to TRBJ2-2; the listed D gene, TRBD1, was not tested against the DNA. This clonotype originated in a human donor with aplastic anemia. Specimen: sorted CD4+, CD8+, or CD8+CD57+ T cells (not recorded which) from PBMCs. The CDR3 protein is CASSYTPTGY.